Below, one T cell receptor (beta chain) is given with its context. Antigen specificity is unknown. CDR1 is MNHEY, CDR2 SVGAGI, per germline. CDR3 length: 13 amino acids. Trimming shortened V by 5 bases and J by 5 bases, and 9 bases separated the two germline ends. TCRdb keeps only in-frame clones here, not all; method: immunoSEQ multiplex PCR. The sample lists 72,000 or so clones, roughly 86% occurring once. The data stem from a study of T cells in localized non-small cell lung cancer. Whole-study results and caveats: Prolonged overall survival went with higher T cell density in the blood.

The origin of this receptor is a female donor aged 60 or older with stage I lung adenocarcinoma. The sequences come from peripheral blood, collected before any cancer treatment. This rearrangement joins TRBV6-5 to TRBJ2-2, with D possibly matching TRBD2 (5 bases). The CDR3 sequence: CASSGSETGELFF. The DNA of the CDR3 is TGTGCCAGCAGTGGTAGCGAAACCGGGGAGCTGTTTTTT.